The 16 T cell receptor beta chains given below trace back to one sample, sequenced in a study of CD8 T cells in Susac syndrome. An input of 0.5 to 1 ug of RNA was subjected to reverse transcription using random hexamers. MiXCR was run by TCRdb on the immunoSEQ multiplex PCR reads, yielding one entry per CDR3 protein. The sample shows tens of thousands of distinct CDR3 sequences, roughly 93% of them seen only once. Sequencing was performed on CD8+ T cells from PBMCs. The source of these receptors is a human donor with multiple sclerosis.

This clonotype was counted once. This chain connects TRBV4-1 to TRBJ2-3; D possibly corresponds to TRBD1 (5 bases). Trimming took off 0 bases at V and 2 bases at J, with 6 bases between the two ends. The CDR3 has 14 residues. Germline V gives CDR1 MGHRA, CDR2 YSYEKL. CDR3 amino acids: CASSQETVTDTQYF. Here the CDR3 DNA reads TGCGCCAGCAGCCAAGAGACAGTCACAGATACGCAGTATTTT.

This sequence joins TRBV5-1 and TRBJ2-2; D possibly corresponds to TRBD1 (5 bases). Trimming stripped 7 bases from V and 7 bases from J, with 20 bases between. CDR1 SGHRS and CDR2 YFSETQ come from the germline V gene. CDR3 length equals 15 residues. CDR3: CASATTAGSGGELFF. The CDR3 DNA follows: TGCGCCAGCGCAACTACGGCAGGGTCTGGCGGGGAGCTGTTTTTT.

The chain employs TRBV5-6 and TRBJ2-3; 8 bases line up with TRBD2. Trimming took 10 bases from V and 4 from J; bases not matched to a gene: 11. Germline CDR1 SGHDT, CDR2 YYEEEE. The CDR3 length is 14 residues. The CDR3, as DNA: TGTGCCTATTCGGGGGGGGCTTTGTCAGATACGCAGTATTTT. Amino acid sequence: CAYSGGALSDTQYF.

This chain links TRBV7-9 with TRBJ2-2, with a tentative D call TRBD2 (5 bases). Germline CDR1 reads SEHNR; CDR2 reads FQNEAQ (reference sequence). The V end lost 7 bases, the J end lost 3 bases, and 6 bases lay between the germline ends. The CDR3 extends over 12 amino acids. In DNA form, the CDR3 reads TGTGCCAGCACCGGGGACACCGGGGAGCTGTTTTTT. It yields the protein CASTGDTGELFF.

V is TRBV25-1 and J is TRBJ2-5, with a weak D call TRBD2 (6 bases). The length of the CDR3 is 14 residues. CDR1 MGHDK and CDR2 SYGVNS come from the germline V gene. The V gene lost 3 bases and the J gene lost 7 bases, with 15 bases spanning the gap. The CDR3 loop is CASSDPGVWGTQYF. DNA for the CDR3: TGTGCCAGCAGTGACCCGGGGGTTTGGGGGACCCAGTACTTC.

This clonotype has only a few counts. The J gene is TRBJ2-5, the V gene TRBV28, with D perhaps TRBD2 (5 bases). The CDR3 is made up of 13 amino acids. Germline CDR1 is MDHEN and CDR2 is SYDVKM. V lost 4 bases, J lost 13 bases, and 19 bases lay in between. The CDR3 loop reads CASSSATIEGSYF. The CDR3 region has the DNA TGTGCCAGCAGTTCTGCTACAATTGAGGGTTCGTACTTC.

The rearrangement joins TRBV7-2 to TRBJ1-4; D not certain. With 5 bases removed from V and 0 bases from J, the gap between germline ends came to 13 bases. Germline V CDR1 and CDR2: SGHTA, FQGNSA. The CDR3 is made up of 16 amino acids. The CDR3 here is CASSPVSTSTNEKLFF. The DNA for the CDR3 is TGTGCCAGCAGCCCAGTGTCCACGTCAACTAATGAAAAACTGTTTTTT.

This chain uses TRBV7-9 with TRBJ1-2, with D unresolved. Trimming shortened V by 5 bases and J by 3 bases, and 13 bases separated the two germline ends. This CDR3 spans 14 amino acids. Germline lookup yields CDR1 SEHNR and CDR2 FQNEAQ (reference sequence). CDR3 amino acids: CASSGLTDHYGYTF. CDR3 sequence (DNA): TGTGCCAGCAGCGGTTTGACGGACCACTATGGCTACACCTTC.

Only a few counts were recorded for this clonotype. V and J are TRBV7-2 and TRBJ2-7, with D hard to call. CDR1 is SGHTA and CDR2 is FQGNSA in the germline V gene. The CDR3 loop spans 14 amino acids. V was shortened by 1 base and J by 5 bases, with 12 bases between the two germline ends. The CDR3: CASSLVASVHEQYF. CDR3 sequence (DNA): TGTGCCAGCAGCTTAGTGGCCTCCGTCCACGAGCAGTACTTC.

This chain links TRBV20-1 with TRBJ2-1, with 14 bases aligning to TRBD2. Per the germline V gene, CDR1 is DFQATT and CDR2 is SNEGSKA (reference sequence). This CDR3 has 16 amino acids. Trimming at V came to 5 bases and at J to 4 bases, leaving 7 bases not matched to a gene. The CDR3 DNA reads TGCAGTGCTCCCGGGACTAGCGGGGGCTATTACAATGAGCAGTTCTTC. Its protein product is CSAPGTSGGYYNEQFF.

The CDR3 protein is CAISKTFGSNTEAFF. For the CDR3, the DNA is TGTGCCATCAGTAAGACATTCGGCTCTAACACTGAAGCTTTCTTT. The V gene is TRBV10-3, the J gene TRBJ1-1, with unresolved D. The germline V and J ends were trimmed by 5 bases and 2 bases, with 15 bases remaining between them. This CDR3 has 15 amino acids. Germline lookup yields CDR1 ENHRY and CDR2 SYGVKD.

The genes are TRBV20-1 and TRBJ1-4; TRBD1 is a possible D gene (5 bases). The germline V gene has CDR1 DFQATT and CDR2 SNEGSKA (reference sequence). This CDR3 comprises 15 residues. V lost 1 base, J lost 5 bases, and 14 bases lay in between. The DNA for the CDR3 is TGCAGTGCTAGAGTGGAGGGACGGGAGAATGAAAAACTGTTTTTT. Translating gives CSARVEGRENEKLFF.

The chain joins TRBV14 to TRBJ2-7; 8 bases agree with TRBD2. Germline lookup yields CDR1 SGHDN and CDR2 FVKESK. The CDR3 consists of 12 residues. V trimming: 11 bases; J trimming: 6 bases; junction bases outside the gene matches: 9. CDR3 in amino acids: CASGGELLEQYF. CDR3 sequence (DNA): TGTGCCTCGGGAGGGGAACTCCTCGAGCAGTACTTC.

The chain combines TRBV4-3 with TRBJ2-5; 10 bases align to TRBD2. CDR1 is LGHNA, CDR2 YSLEER, per germline. With V trimmed by 0 bases and J by 8 bases, 15 bases remained unmatched. This CDR3 is built from 18 residues. In DNA form, the CDR3 reads TGCGCCAGCAGCCAAGATCGGCTAGCGGGGGACAATATCGGTACCCAGTACTTC. Its translation: CASSQDRLAGDNIGTQYF.

This clonotype has just one count. The V and J genes are TRBV6-2 or TRBV6-3 and TRBJ2-1, with TRBD2 matching 8 bases. Germline values: CDR1 MNHEY, CDR2 SVGEGT. This CDR3 has 16 amino acids. The V and J ends lost 2 bases and 4 bases, in that order; junction bases with no gene match: 7. This CDR3 is CASSYRGAGGYNEQFF. The CDR3 nucleotides read TGTGCCAGCAGTTACAGAGGGGCGGGGGGATACAATGAGCAGTTCTTC.

The chain is built from TRBV28 and TRBJ1-1, with 9 bases identical to TRBD1. J lost 4 bases, V lost 3 bases, and 9 bases had no gene match. The CDR3 is 16 amino acids. Germline CDR1 and CDR2: MDHEN and SYDVKM. CDR3 nucleotide sequence: TGTGCCAGCAGTTTCCCAAGGACAGGGGTGGGCACTGAAGCTTTCTTT. This gives the protein CASSFPRTGVGTEAFF.